Sequencing of this T cell receptor (beta chain) was carried out in a study of blood T cell repertoires in COVID-19. Study context: Acute-phase and convalescent COVID-19 samples originated in the United States, Italy and Spain.

Sequencing was performed with immunoSEQ multiplex PCR; in TCRdb, only in-frame clones are kept and a portion is missing. The table shows about 300,000 clones, with under 90% occurring only once. The CDR3 covers 18 residues. The germline V gene has CDR1 MNHEY and CDR2 SMNVEV (reference sequence). V dropped 4 bases and J dropped 2; count of bases not matched to a gene: 14. The rearrangement uses TRBV27 and TRBJ2-1; TRBD2 agrees at 7 bases. The sequencing sample was made of peripheral blood. The source of this sequence is a woman in her forties or fifties who had recovered from COVID-19. The CDR3 DNA reads TGTGCCAGCAGTTCTTTATGGACTAGGTCTGGGACCTACAATGAGCAGTTCTTC. It is translated as CASSSLWTRSGTYNEQFF.